This TCR beta chain originates from a study of OX40 agonist ivuxolimab in advanced cancers. Study-wide context: Treatment of patients was with ivuxolimab, an agonistic anti-OX40 (CD134) antibody. Every patient in dose escalation had hepatocellular carcinoma, melanoma, renal cell or head and neck cancer. Study results and caveats: Some patients who did not respond also had low normalized T-cell clonal expansion. Relatively little clonal expansion, among the lowest observed, appeared in partial responders at 0.1-3.0 mg/kg.

CDR1 and CDR2 (germline): SNHLY, FYNNEI. CDR3 size: 17 residues. The V end was cut by 2 bases, the J end by 4 bases, with 20 bases between. To note about this clone: Its specificity is unknown.

Sequencing was performed with immunoSEQ multiplex PCR; in TCRdb, only in-frame clones are kept and a portion is missing. The table has fewer than 100,000 clones, around 85% seen once. The clonotype was recovered from an adult with an advanced solid tumor such as melanoma, head and neck, liver or kidney cancer. This sample comprised CD4+ or CD8+ T cells sorted from blood, obtained in a trial of the OX40 agonist ivuxolimab. The genes are TRBV2 and TRBJ1-2; no clear D. The CDR3 sequence: CASSESGGQRSVYGYTF. CDR3 sequence (DNA): TGTGCCAGCAGTGAATCAGGAGGGCAACGATCGGTCTATGGCTACACCTTC.